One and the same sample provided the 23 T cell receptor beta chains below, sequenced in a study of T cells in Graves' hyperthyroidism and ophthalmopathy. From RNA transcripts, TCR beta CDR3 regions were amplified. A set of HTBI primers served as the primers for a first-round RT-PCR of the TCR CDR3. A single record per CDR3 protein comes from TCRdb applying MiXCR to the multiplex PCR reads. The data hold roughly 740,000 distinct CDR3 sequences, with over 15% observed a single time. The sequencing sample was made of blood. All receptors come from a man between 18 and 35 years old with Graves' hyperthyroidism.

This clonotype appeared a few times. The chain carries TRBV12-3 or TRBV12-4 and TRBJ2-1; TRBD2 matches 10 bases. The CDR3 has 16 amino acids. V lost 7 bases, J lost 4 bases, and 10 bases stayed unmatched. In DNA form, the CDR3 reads TGTGCCAGCATCAGGACTAGCGGATCCCAATACAATGAGCAGTTCTTC. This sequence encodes CASIRTSGSQYNEQFF.

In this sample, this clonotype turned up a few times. CDR3 nucleotide sequence: TGTGCCAGCAGTGGATCGGGCCCCCAAGAGACCCAGTACTTC. Translating it yields CASSGSGPQETQYF. V gene TRBV25-1 combines with J gene TRBJ2-5; no clear D. V was cut by 4 bases and J by 1 base, with 10 bases left in between. In germline, CDR1 is MGHDK, CDR2 SYGVNS. The CDR3 is 14 residues long.

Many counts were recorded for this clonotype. CDR3 in amino acids: CAWSVRLAGRYEQYF. The CDR3 DNA is TGTGCCTGGAGTGTTCGCTTAGCGGGACGCTACGAGCAGTACTTC. The chain couples TRBV30 to TRBJ2-7; 8 bases are shared with TRBD2. Germline lookup yields CDR1 GTSNPN and CDR2 SVGIG (reference sequence). V trimming: 0 bases; J trimming: 3 bases; junction bases outside the gene matches: 7. There are 15 residues in the CDR3.

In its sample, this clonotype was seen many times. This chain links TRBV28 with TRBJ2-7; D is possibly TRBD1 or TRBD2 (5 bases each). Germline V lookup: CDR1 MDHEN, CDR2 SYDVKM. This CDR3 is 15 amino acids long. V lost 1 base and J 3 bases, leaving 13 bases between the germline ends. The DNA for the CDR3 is TGTGCCAGCAGTTTATTAGGGACCGCCGACTACGAGCAGTACTTC. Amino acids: CASSLLGTADYEQYF. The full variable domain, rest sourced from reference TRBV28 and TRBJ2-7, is DVKVTQSSRYLVKRTGEKVFLECVQDMDHENMFWYRQDPGLGLRLIYFSYDVKMKEKGDIPEGYSVSREKKERFSLILESASTNQTSMYLCASSLLGTADYEQYFGPGTRLTVT.

CDR3 in amino acids: CASSPIRGGANVLTF. DNA for the CDR3: TGTGCCAGCAGTCCCATTCGAGGGGGGGCCAACGTCCTGACTTTC. This chain uses TRBV28 with TRBJ2-6, with D possibly matching TRBD2 (5 bases). V gave up 5 bases and J gave up 4 bases, with 12 bases separating them. Looked up from germline, CDR1 is MDHEN and CDR2 is SYDVKM. This CDR3 spans 15 amino acids. Drawing the rest from reference TRBV28 and TRBJ2-6, the complete variable domain is DVKVTQSSRYLVKRTGEKVFLECVQDMDHENMFWYRQDPGLGLRLIYFSYDVKMKEKGDIPEGYSVSREKKERFSLILESASTNQTSMYLCASSPIRGGANVLTFGAGSRLTVL.

CDR3 loop: CASSGGGLAYEQYF. Here the CDR3 DNA reads TGTGCCAGCAGTGGGGGCGGTCTCGCGTACGAGCAGTACTTC. The rearrangement joins TRBV2 to TRBJ2-7; perhaps TRBD1 as D (5 bases). V lost 4 bases and J 4 bases, leaving 14 bases between the germline ends. The V gene's germline CDR1 is SNHLY and CDR2 FYNNEI. The CDR3 is 14 amino acids.

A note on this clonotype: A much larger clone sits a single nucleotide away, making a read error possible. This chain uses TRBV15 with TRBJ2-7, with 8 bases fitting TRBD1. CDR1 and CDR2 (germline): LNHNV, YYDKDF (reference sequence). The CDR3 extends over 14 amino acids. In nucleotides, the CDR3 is TGTGCCACCAGCACGGACAGGGCCGGCTACGAGGAGTACTTC. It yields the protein CATSTDRAGYEEYF.

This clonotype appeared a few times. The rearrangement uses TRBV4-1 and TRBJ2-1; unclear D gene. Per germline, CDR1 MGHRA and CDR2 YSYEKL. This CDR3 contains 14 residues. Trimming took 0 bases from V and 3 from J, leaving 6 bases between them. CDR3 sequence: CASSQDPDYNEQFF. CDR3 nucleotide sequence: TGCGCCAGCAGCCAAGATCCTGACTACAATGAGCAGTTCTTC.

The CDR3 sequence: CASSYSDNSPLHF. The CDR3 DNA follows: TGTGCCAGCAGTTACTCAGATAATTCACCCCTCCACTTT. V and J are TRBV6-5 and TRBJ1-6; D not resolved. Trimming stripped 0 bases from V and 5 bases from J, with 2 bases between. The CDR3 has 13 amino acids. The V gene's germline CDR1 is MNHEY and CDR2 SVGAGI.

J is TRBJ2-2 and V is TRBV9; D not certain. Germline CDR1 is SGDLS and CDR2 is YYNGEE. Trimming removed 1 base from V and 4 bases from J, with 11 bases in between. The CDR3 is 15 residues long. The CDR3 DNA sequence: TGTGCCAGCAGCGTAAAGTCGAGGAGCACCGGGGAGCTGTTTTTT. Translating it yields CASSVKSRSTGELFF.

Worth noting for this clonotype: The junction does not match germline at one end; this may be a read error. Here the CDR3 reads CASSPRLSQEAQYF. In DNA, the CDR3 is TGTGCCAGCTCACCGCGGCTTTCTCAAGAGGCCCAGTACTTC. This sequence joins TRBV18 and TRBJ2-5; D ambiguous. Per the germline V gene, CDR1 is KGHSH and CDR2 is LQKENI. The CDR3 has 14 amino acids.

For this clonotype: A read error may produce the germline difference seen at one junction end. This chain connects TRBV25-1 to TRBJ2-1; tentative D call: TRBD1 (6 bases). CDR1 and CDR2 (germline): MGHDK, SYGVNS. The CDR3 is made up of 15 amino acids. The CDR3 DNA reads TGTGCCAGCAGTGATGGGGGCCAGGGGAACAATGGGCAGTTCTTC. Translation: CASSDGGQGNNGQFF. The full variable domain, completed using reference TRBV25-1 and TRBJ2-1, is EADIYQTPRYLVIGTGKKITLECSQTMGHDKMYWYQQDPGMELHLIHYSYGVNSTEKGDLSSESTVSRIRTEHFPLTLESARPSHTSQYLCASSDGGQGNNGQFFGPGTRLTVL.

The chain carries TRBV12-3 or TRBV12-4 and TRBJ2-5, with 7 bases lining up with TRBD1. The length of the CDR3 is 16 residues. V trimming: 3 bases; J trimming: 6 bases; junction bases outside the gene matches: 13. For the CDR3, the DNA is TGTGCCAGCAGTTTCCTGGTGGGGGCGACAGGGAAGACCCAGTACTTC. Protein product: CASSFLVGATGKTQYF.

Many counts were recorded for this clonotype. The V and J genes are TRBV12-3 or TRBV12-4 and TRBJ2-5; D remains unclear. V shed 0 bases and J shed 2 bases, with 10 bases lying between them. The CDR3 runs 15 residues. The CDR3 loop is CASSLAYSTQETQYF. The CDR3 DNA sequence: TGTGCCAGCAGTTTAGCATATTCGACGCAAGAGACCCAGTACTTC.

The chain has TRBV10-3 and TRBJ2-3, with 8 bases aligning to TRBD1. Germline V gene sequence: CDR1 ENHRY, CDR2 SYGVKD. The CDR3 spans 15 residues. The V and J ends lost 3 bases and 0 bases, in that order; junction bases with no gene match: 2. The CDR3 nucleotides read TGTGCCATCAGTGACCGGGACAGGAGCACAGATACGCAGTATTTT. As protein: CAISDRDRSTDTQYF.

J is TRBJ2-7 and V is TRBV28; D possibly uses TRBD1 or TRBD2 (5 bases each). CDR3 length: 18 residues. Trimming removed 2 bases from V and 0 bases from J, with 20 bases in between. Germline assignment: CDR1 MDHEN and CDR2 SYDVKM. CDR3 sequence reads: CASSLEGTVRRVSYEQYF. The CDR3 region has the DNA TGTGCCAGCAGTTTAGAGGGGACGGTCCGACGGGTCTCCTACGAGCAGTACTTC.

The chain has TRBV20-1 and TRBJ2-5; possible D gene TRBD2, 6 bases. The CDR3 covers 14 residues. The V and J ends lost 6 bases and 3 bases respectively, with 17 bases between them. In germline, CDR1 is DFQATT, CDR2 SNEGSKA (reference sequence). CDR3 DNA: TGCAGTGCGAGCTTGAGGGTAGCGGAAGAGACCCAGTACTTC. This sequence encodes CSASLRVAEETQYF.

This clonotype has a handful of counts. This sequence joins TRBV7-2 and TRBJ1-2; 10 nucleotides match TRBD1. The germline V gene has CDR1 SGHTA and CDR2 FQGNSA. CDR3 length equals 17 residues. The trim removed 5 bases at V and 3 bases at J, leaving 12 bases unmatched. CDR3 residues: CASSLTPGTGVDYGYTF. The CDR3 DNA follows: TGTGCCAGCAGCCTCACCCCGGGGACAGGGGTTGACTATGGCTACACCTTC.

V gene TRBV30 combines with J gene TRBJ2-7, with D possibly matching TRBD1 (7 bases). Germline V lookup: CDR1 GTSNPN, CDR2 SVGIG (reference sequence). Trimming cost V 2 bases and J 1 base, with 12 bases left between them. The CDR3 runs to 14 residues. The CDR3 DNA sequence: TGTGCCTGGAGTCCAGGGGGGTTGTCCTACGAGCAGTACTTC. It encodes CAWSPGGLSYEQYF.

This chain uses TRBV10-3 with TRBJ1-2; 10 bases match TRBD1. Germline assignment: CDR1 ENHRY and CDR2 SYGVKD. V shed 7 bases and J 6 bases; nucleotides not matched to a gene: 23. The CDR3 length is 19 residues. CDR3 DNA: TGTGCCATCAATCGGGACAGGGGAAGTTCGGGGGTTTCCAGGGATGGCTACACCTTC. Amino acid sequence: CAINRDRGSSGVSRDGYTF.

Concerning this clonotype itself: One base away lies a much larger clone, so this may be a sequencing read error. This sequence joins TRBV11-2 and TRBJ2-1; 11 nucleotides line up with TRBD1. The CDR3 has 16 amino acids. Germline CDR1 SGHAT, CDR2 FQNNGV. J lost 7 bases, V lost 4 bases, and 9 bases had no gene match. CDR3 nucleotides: TGTGCCAGCAGCTCGGCTCCGGGACAGGGGGGAAATGAGCAGTTCTTC. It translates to CASSSAPGQGGNEQFF.

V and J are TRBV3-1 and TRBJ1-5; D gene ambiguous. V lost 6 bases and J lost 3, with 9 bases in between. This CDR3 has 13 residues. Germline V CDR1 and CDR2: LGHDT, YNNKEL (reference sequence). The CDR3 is CASSYGANQPQHF. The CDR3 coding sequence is TGTGCCAGCAGTTACGGTGCCAATCAGCCCCAGCATTTT.

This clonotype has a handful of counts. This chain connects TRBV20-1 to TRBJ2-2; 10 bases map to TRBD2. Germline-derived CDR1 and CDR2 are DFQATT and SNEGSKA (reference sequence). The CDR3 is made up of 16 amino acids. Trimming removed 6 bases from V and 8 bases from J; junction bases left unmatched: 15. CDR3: CSASTTGTSAFGELFF. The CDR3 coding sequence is TGCAGTGCGAGTACAACCGGGACTAGCGCTTTTGGGGAGCTGTTTTTT.